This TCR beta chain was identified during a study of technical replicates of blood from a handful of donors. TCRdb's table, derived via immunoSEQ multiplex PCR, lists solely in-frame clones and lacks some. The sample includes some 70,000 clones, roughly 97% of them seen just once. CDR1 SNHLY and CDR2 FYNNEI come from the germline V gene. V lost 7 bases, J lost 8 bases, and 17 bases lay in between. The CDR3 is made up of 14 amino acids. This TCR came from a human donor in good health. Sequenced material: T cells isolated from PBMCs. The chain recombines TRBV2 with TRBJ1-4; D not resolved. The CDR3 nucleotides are TGTGCCAGCAAACGGGAAAAGGCTTACGAAAAACTGTTTTTT. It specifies CASKREKAYEKLFF.